Described below is a single TCR beta chain sequence and its context. This entry comes from a study of glioma-infiltrating T cells after dendritic cell vaccination. Germline V gene data show CDR1 as SQVTM and CDR2 as ANQGSEA. The CDR3 is 16 amino acids. Data came from immunoSEQ multiplex PCR; TCRdb stores just in-frame clones and leaves some out. Of tens of thousands of clones listed, 75% to 90% are singletons. The sequence was obtained from a human donor with glioblastoma. The gene calls are TRBV29-1 and TRBJ1-1; 7 bases are a match to TRBD1. Sample: blood, taken before dendritic cell vaccination. In DNA form, the CDR3 reads TGCACTACCCTTCCTCGACAGGGCAGGGAGAACACTGAAGCTTTCTTT. Amino acid sequence: CTTLPRQGRENTEAFF.